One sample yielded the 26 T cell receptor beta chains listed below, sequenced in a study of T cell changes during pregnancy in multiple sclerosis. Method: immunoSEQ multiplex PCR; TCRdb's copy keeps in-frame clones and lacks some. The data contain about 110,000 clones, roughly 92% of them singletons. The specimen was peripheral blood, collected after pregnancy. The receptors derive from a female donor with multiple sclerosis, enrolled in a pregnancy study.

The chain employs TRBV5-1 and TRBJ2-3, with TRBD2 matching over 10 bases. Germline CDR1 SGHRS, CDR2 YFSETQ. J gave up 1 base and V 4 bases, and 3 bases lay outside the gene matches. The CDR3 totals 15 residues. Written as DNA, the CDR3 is TGCGCCAGCAGCGCTGGACTAGCGGGCACAGATACGCAGTATTTT. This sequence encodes CASSAGLAGTDTQYF. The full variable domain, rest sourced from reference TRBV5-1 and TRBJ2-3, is KAGVTQTPRYLIKTRGQQVTLSCSPISGHRSVSWYQQTPGQGLQFLFEYFSETQRNKGNFPGRFSGRQFSNSRSEMNVSTLELGDSALYLCASSAGLAGTDTQYFGPGTRLTVL.

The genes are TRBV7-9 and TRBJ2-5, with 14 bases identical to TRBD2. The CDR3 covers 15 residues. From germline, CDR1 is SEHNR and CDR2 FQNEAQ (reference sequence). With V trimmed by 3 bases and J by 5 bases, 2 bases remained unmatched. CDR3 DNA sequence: TGTGCCAGCAGCTTGAGGACTAGCGGGGGGGAGACCCAGTACTTC. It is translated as CASSLRTSGGETQYF.

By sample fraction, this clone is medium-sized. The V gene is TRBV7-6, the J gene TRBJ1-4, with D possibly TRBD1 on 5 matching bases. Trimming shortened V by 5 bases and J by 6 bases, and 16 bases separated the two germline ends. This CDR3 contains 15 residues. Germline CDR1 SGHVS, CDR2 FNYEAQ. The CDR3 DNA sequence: TGTGCCAGCAGCGAGGACGGGAGGGGTGATGAAAAACTGTTTTTT. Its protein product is CASSEDGRGDEKLFF.

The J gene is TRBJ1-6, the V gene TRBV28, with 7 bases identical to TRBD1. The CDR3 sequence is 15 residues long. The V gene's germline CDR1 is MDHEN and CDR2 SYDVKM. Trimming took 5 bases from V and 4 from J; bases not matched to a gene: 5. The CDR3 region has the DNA TGTGCCAGCAGTAGGGGGCCGGTGTATAATTCACCCCTCCACTTT. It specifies CASSRGPVYNSPLHF.

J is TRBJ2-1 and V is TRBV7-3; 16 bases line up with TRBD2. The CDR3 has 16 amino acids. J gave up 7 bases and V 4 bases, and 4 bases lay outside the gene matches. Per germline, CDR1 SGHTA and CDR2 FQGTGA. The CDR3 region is CASSSPGLAGGNEQFF. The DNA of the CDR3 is TGTGCCAGCAGCTCACCGGGACTAGCGGGGGGGAATGAGCAGTTCTTC.

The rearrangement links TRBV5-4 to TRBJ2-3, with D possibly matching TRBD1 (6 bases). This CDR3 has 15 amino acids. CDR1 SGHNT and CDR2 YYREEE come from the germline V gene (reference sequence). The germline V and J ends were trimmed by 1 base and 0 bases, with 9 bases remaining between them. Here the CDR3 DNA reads TGTGCCAGCAGCTTGATACAGGGAAGCACAGATACGCAGTATTTT. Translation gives CASSLIQGSTDTQYF.

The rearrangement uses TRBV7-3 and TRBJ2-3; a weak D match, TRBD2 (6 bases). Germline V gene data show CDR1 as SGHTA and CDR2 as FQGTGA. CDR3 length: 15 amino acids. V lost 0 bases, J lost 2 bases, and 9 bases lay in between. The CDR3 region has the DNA TGTGCCAGCAGCTTAACTCCTAGCGCCACAGATACGCAGTATTTT. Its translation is CASSLTPSATDTQYF.

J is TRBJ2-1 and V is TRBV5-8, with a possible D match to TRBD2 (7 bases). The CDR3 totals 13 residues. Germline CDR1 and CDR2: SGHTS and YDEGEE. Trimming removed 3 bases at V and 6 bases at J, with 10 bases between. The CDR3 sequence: CASSWGGGNEQFF. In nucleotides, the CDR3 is TGTGCCAGCAGCTGGGGAGGGGGCAATGAGCAGTTCTTC.

The DNA of the CDR3 is TGTGCCAGCAGTGACTCCCCCGGGGATAGCTCCTACAATGAGCAGTTCTTC. It translates to CASSDSPGDSSYNEQFF. The V gene is TRBV6-4, the J gene TRBJ2-1; D is perhaps TRBD2 (5 bases). Per germline, CDR1 MRHNA and CDR2 SNTAGT. This CDR3 spans 17 amino acids. With 0 bases removed from V and 0 bases from J, the gap between germline ends came to 12 bases.

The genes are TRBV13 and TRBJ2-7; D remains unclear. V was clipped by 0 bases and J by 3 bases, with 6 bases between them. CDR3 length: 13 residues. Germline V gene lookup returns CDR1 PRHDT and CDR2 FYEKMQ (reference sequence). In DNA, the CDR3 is TGTGCCAGCAGCTTAGGCAGGTACTACGAGCAGTACTTC. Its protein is CASSLGRYYEQYF.

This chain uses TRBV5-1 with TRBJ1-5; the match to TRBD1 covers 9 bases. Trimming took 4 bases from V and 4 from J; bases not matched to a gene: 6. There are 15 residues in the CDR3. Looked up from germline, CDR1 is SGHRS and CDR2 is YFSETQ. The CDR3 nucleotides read TGCGCCAGCAGCCACGATGGACAGGGGAATCAGCCCCAGCATTTT. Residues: CASSHDGQGNQPQHF.

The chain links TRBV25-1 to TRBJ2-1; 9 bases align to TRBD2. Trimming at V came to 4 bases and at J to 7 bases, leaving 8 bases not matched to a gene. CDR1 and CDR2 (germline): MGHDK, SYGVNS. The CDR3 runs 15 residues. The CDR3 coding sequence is TGTGCCAGCAGTGCTCCGGGACTAGCTATTAATGAGCAGTTCTTC. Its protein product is CASSAPGLAINEQFF.

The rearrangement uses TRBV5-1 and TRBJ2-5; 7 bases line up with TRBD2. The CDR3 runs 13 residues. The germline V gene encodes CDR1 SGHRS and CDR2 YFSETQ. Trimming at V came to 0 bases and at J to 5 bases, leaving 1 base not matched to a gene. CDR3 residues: CASSLVLAETQYF. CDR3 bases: TGCGCCAGCAGCTTGGTACTAGCGGAGACCCAGTACTTC.

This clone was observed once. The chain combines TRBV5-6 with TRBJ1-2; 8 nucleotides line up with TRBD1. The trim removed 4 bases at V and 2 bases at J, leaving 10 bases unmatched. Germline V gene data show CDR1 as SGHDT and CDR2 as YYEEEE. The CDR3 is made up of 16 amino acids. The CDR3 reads CASSQGTGRTNYGYTF. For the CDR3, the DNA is TGTGCCAGCAGCCAAGGGACAGGCCGTACCAACTATGGCTACACCTTC.

The CDR3 DNA sequence: TGTGCCAGCAGAATACGCATGGGGGGAGAGACCCAGTACTTC. Amino acid sequence: CASRIRMGGETQYF. V and J are TRBV27 and TRBJ2-5, with D possibly TRBD2 on 6 matching bases. With 6 bases removed from V and 4 bases from J, the gap between germline ends came to 15 bases. This CDR3 has 14 residues. The germline gives CDR1 MNHEY, CDR2 SMNVEV (reference sequence).

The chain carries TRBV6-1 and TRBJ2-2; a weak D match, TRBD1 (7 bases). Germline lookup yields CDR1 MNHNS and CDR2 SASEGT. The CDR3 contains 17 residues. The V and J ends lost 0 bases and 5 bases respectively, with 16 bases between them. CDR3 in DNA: TGTGCCAGCAGTGAAGCCCACGGAGGGGGCGCGACCGGGGAGCTGTTTTTT. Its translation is CASSEAHGGGATGELFF.

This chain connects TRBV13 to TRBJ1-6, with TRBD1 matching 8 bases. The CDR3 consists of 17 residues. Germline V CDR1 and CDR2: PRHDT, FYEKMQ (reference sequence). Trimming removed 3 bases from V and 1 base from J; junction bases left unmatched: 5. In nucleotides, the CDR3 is TGTGCCAGCAGCTTCCAGGGGGCGGGATCCTATAATTCACCCCTCCACTTT. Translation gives CASSFQGAGSYNSPLHF.

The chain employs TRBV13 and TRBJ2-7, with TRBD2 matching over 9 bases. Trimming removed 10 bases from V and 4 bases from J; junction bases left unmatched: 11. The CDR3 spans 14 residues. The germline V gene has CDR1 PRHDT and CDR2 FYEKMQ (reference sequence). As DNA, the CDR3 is TGTGCCACGTCTCAGCGGGGGGAAACTTACGAGCAGTACTTC. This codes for CATSQRGETYEQYF.

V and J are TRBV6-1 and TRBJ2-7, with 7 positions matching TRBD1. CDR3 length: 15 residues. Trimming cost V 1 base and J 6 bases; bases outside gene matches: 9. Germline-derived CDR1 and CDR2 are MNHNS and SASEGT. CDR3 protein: CASSEVTTGPLEQYF. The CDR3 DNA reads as TGTGCCAGCAGTGAAGTGACGACAGGGCCCCTCGAGCAGTACTTC.

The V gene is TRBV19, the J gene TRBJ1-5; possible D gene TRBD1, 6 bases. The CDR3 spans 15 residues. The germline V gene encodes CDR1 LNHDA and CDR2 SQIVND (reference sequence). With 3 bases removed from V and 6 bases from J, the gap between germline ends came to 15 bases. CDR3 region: CASSMVVGAAQPQHF. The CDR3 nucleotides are TGTGCCAGTAGTATGGTAGTGGGGGCCGCTCAGCCCCAGCATTTT.

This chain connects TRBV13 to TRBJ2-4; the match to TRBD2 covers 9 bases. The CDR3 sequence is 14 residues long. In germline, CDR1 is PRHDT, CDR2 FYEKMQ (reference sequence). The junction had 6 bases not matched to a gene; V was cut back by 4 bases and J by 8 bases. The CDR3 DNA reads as TGTGCCAGCAGCTCAGGGACTAGCAGGCACATTCAGTACTTC. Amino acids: CASSSGTSRHIQYF. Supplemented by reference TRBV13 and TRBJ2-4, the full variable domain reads AAGVIQSPRHLIKEKRETATLKCYPIPRHDTVYWYQQGPGQDPQFLISFYEKMQSDKGSIPDRFSAQQFSDYHSELNMSSLELGDSALYFCASSSGTSRHIQYFGAGTRLSVL.

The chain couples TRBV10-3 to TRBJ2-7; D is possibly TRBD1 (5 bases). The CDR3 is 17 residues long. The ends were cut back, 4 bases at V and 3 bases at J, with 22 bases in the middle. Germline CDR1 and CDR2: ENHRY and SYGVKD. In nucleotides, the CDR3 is TGTGCCATCAGTGTGACCACAGGCACAACTCAACACTACGAGCAGTACTTC. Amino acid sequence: CAISVTTGTTQHYEQYF.

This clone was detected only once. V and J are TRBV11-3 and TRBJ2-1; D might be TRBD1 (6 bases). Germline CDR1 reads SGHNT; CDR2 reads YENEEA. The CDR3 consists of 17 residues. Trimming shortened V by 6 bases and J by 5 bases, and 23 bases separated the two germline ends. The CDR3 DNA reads TGTGCCAGCAGTGATACCTCCGGGACAACGCCCAACAATGAGCAGTTCTTC. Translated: CASSDTSGTTPNNEQFF.

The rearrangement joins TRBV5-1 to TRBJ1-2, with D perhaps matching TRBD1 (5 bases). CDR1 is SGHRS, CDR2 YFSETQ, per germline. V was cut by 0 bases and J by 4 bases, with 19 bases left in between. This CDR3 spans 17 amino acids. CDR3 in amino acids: CASSLGAGGLVSYGYTF. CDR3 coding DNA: TGCGCCAGCAGCTTGGGGGCCGGGGGTCTGGTTAGCTATGGCTACACCTTC.

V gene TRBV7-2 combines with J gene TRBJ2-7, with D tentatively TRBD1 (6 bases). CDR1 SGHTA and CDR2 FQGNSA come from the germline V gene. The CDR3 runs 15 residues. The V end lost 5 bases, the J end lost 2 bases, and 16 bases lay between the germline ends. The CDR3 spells CASSPLTGYTYEQYF. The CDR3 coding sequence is TGTGCCAGCAGCCCCCTGACAGGCTATACCTACGAGCAGTACTTC.

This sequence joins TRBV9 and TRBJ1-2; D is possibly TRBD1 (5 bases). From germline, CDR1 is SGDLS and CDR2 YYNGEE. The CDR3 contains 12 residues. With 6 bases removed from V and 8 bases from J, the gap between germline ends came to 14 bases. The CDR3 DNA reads TGTGCCAGCAAAGCGGCTGGGGGGGGCTACACCTTC. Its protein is CASKAAGGGYTF. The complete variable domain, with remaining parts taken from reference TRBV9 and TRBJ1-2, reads DSGVTQTPKHLITATGQRVTLRCSPRSGDLSVYWYQQSLDQGLQFLIQYYNGEERAKGNILERFSAQQFPDLHSELNLSSLELGDSALYFCASKAAGGGYTFGSGTRLTVV.